These 9 T cell receptor beta chains share one sample of origin, sequenced in a study of cytomegalovirus exposure and HLA in healthy donors. Use of 60 Vbeta and 13 Jbeta primers characterized the PCR. The table came from immunoSEQ multiplex PCR; TCRdb's copy has only in-frame clones and leaves some out. The table counts approximately 120,000 clones; more than 0.9% lies in the top ten. Sequenced sample: PBMCs. These receptor sequences come from a man between 18 and 29 years old in good health and CMV-seronegative.

The gene calls are TRBV28 and TRBJ1-2, with unresolved D. Germline V gives CDR1 MDHEN, CDR2 SYDVKM. The V end lost 5 bases, the J end lost 4 bases, and 11 bases lay between the germline ends. The CDR3 loop spans 13 amino acids. The CDR3: CASSSGSLYGYTF. As DNA, the CDR3 is TGTGCCAGCAGTAGCGGGTCCCTCTATGGCTACACCTTC.

The chain carries TRBV7-6 and TRBJ2-2, with D unresolved. Trimming stripped 2 bases from V and 0 bases from J, with 10 bases between. This CDR3 is built from 16 residues. Looked up from germline, CDR1 is SGHVS and CDR2 is FNYEAQ. CDR3 sequence: CASSLTPRANTGELFF. The CDR3 DNA sequence: TGTGCCAGCAGCTTAACCCCTCGGGCGAACACCGGGGAGCTGTTTTTT.

V gene TRBV18 combines with J gene TRBJ1-2; no definite D call. There are 15 residues in the CDR3. Germline V gives CDR1 KGHSH, CDR2 LQKENI. Trimming took off 0 bases at V and 2 bases at J, with 10 bases between the two ends. The CDR3 nucleotides read TGTGCCAGCTCACCACCGGGCCTGGTCAACTATGGCTACACCTTC. The encoded protein is CASSPPGLVNYGYTF. Full variable domain (rest looked up from reference TRBV18 and TRBJ1-2): NAGVMQNPRHLVRRRGQEARLRCSPMKGHSHVYWYRQLPEEGLKFMVYLQKENIIDESGMPKERFSAEFPKEGPSILRIQQVVRGDSAAYFCASSPPGLVNYGYTFGSGTRLTVV.

The chain carries TRBV6-4 and TRBJ1-2, with a tentative D call TRBD1 (5 bases). The CDR3 has 19 amino acids. Trimming stripped 3 bases from V and 0 bases from J, with 23 bases between. The germline gives CDR1 MRHNA, CDR2 SNTAGT. CDR3 region: CASSDLVSGAGISNYGYTF. The CDR3 coding sequence is TGTGCCAGCAGTGATCTTGTTTCTGGGGCAGGAATTTCTAACTATGGCTACACCTTC.

The gene calls are TRBV7-2 and TRBJ2-7; 7 positions agree with TRBD2. Germline loops: CDR1 SGHTA, CDR2 FQGNSA. The CDR3 has 15 amino acids. V was clipped by 4 bases and J by 3 bases; unmatched bases: 9. For the CDR3, the DNA is TGTGCCAGCAGCTATGGTGCTTCTAGCGGCTACGAGCAGTACTTC. Encoded protein: CASSYGASSGYEQYF.

The chain employs TRBV6-5 and TRBJ2-3, with 8 bases lining up with TRBD2. The V gene's germline CDR1 is MNHEY and CDR2 SVGAGI. CDR3 length: 15 amino acids. The V segment lost 5 bases and the J segment 8 bases; nucleotides outside the gene matches: 12. CDR3 sequence reads: CASSNSGRGVGTQYF. CDR3 bases: TGTGCCAGCAGTAATTCGGGGCGGGGGGTAGGTACGCAGTATTTT.

V and J are TRBV7-9 and TRBJ2-7, with 7 bases aligning to TRBD1. This CDR3 has 15 amino acids. Germline CDR1 and CDR2: SEHNR and FQNEAQ (reference sequence). Trimming took 4 bases from V and 2 from J; bases not matched to a gene: 8. CDR3 protein: CASSSTGVSAYEQYF. The CDR3 DNA sequence: TGTGCCAGCAGCTCAACAGGGGTTAGCGCCTACGAGCAGTACTTC.

V is TRBV5-1 and J is TRBJ1-2; 7 bases line up with TRBD1. The germline CDR1 and CDR2 sequences are SGHRS and YFSETQ. With 2 bases clipped from V and 7 bases from J, the junction kept 14 bases outside the gene matches. This CDR3 contains 16 residues. The CDR3 is CASSFGQDWAGVGYTF. In nucleotides, the CDR3 is TGCGCCAGCAGCTTCGGACAGGATTGGGCCGGAGTTGGCTACACCTTC. Supplemented by reference TRBV5-1 and TRBJ1-2, the full variable domain reads KAGVTQTPRYLIKTRGQQVTLSCSPISGHRSVSWYQQTPGQGLQFLFEYFSETQRNKGNFPGRFSGRQFSNSRSEMNVSTLELGDSALYLCASSFGQDWAGVGYTFGSGTRLTVV.

The chain combines TRBV9 with TRBJ1-1; the match to TRBD1 covers 8 bases. Germline CDR1 reads SGDLS; CDR2 reads YYNGEE. CDR3 length: 14 residues. The V segment lost 3 bases and the J segment 3 bases; nucleotides outside the gene matches: 4. The CDR3 sequence: CASSATGGDTEAFF. For the CDR3, the DNA is TGTGCCAGCAGCGCCACAGGGGGGGACACTGAAGCTTTCTTT.